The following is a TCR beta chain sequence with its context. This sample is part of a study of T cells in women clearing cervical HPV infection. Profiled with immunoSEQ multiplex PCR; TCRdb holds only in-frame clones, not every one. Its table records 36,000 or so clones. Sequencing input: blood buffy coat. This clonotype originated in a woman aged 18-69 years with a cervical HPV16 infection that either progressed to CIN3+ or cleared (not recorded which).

Here the CDR3 reads CASSITGTYEQFF. The sequenced CDR3 bases are TGTGCCAGTAGTATAACTGGGACTTATGAG. This chain uses TRBV19 with TRBJ2-1; tentative D call: TRBD2 (6 bases). The observed sequence ends 3 residues before the CDR3 terminus, with the missing tail filled in from the germline J gene. The CDR3 spans 13 residues. V was clipped by 2 bases and J by 8 bases, with 10 bases between them. Germline V gene sequence: CDR1 LNHDA, CDR2 SQIVND (reference sequence). The entire variable domain, with the rest obtained from reference TRBV19 and TRBJ2-1, is as follows: DGGITQSPKYLFRKEGQNVTLSCEQNLNHDAMYWYRQDPGQGLRLIYYSQIVNDFQKGDIAEGYSVSREKKESFPLTVTSAQKNPTAFYLCASSITGTYEQFFGPGTRLTVL.